What follows are 22 T cell receptor beta chains derived from one specimen sequenced in a study of shared clonotypes between healthy human individuals. Profiling relied on immunoSEQ multiplex PCR, and the TCRdb table lists in-frame clones only, not all of them. The sample comprises some 630,000 clones, approximately 96% of which are singletons, and 0.11% rests with the top ten. CD45RO negativity and positive selection for CCR7 defined naive CD8 cells, a population that excluded terminally differentiated effector memory CD45RA+ cells. Sequenced input: naive CD8+ T cells sorted from blood. Receptors were obtained from a woman aged 30 to 39 in good health.

This chain uses TRBV11-2 with TRBJ2-7, with 12 bases matching TRBD2. CDR3 length equals 18 residues. The germline V gene encodes CDR1 SGHAT and CDR2 FQNNGV. V trimming: 3 bases; J trimming: 5 bases; junction bases outside the gene matches: 14. CDR3 DNA sequence: TGTGCCAGCAGCTTTCCGAGGACTAGCGGGACCCTAATTGACGAGCAGTACTTC. This codes for CASSFPRTSGTLIDEQYF.

The chain's CDR3 is CASSFDRPRQETQYF. In DNA, the CDR3 is TGTGCCAGCAGCTTTGACAGGCCCAGGCAAGAGACCCAGTACTTC. The chain links TRBV27 to TRBJ2-5, with a possible D match to TRBD1 (6 bases). This CDR3 has 15 amino acids. Deletions cut 6 bases from V and 2 bases from J, with 16 bases between. Germline CDR1 MNHEY, CDR2 SMNVEV (reference sequence).

The CDR3 DNA sequence: TGTGCCAGCCGGCCGGGACAGGACCTATGGAAGCAGTTCTTC. Encoded protein: CASRPGQDLWKQFF. This chain connects TRBV7-9 to TRBJ2-1, with 8 positions matching TRBD1. V lost 8 bases and J lost 11; bases outside the gene matches: 14. This CDR3 comprises 14 residues. Germline-derived CDR1 and CDR2 are SEHNR and FQNEAQ (reference sequence).

V and J are TRBV19 and TRBJ2-1; 11 bases are a match to TRBD2. The CDR3 covers 16 residues. Unmatched junction bases numbered 4, after V lost 3 bases and J lost 3 bases. Germline-derived CDR1 and CDR2 are LNHDA and SQIVND (reference sequence). This CDR3 reads CASSIAGTSGYNEQFF. In nucleotides, the CDR3 is TGTGCCAGTAGTATCGCGGGGACTAGCGGCTACAATGAGCAGTTCTTC.

Comment on this clone: At one end the junction does not follow the germline gene, possibly because of a read error. The chain has TRBV2 and TRBJ2-7; 7 nucleotides agree with TRBD1. Germline V gene sequence: CDR1 SNHLY, CDR2 FYNNEI. CDR3 length equals 13 residues. The CDR3 region has the DNA TGTGCCAGCAGGGAAGGACAGGCCTACGAGCAGTACTTC. Protein sequence: CASREGQAYEQYF.

This clone was counted once. The rearrangement links TRBV29-1 to TRBJ2-7; maybe TRBD2 (5 bases). Between the trimmed V and J ends, which lost 2 bases and 2 bases, there was a span of 22 bases. The CDR3 has 17 amino acids. Germline loops: CDR1 SQVTM, CDR2 ANQGSEA. CDR3 loop: CSVELPTRTPGPYEQYF. CDR3 sequence (DNA): TGCAGCGTTGAATTGCCCACGAGGACTCCTGGGCCCTACGAGCAGTACTTC.

J is TRBJ2-3 and V is TRBV27; D gene unclear. CDR1 MNHEY and CDR2 SMNVEV come from the germline V gene (reference sequence). The CDR3 is 13 amino acids. The germline V and J ends were trimmed by 3 bases and 3 bases, with 7 bases remaining between them. The CDR3 DNA reads as TGTGCCAGCAGTTTTTGGATGACAGATACGCAGTATTTT. This encodes CASSFWMTDTQYF.

The chain joins TRBV5-1 to TRBJ1-5, with a possible D match to TRBD1 (6 bases). The length of the CDR3 is 21 residues. Trimming stripped 0 bases from V and 0 bases from J, with 25 bases between. CDR1 is SGHRS, CDR2 YFSETQ, per germline. The DNA of the CDR3 is TGCGCCAGCAGCTTGGCTCGATGCCAGGGGCTCCACAGTGGTAGCAATCAGCCCCAGCATTTT. As protein: CASSLARCQGLHSGSNQPQHF.

The DNA of the CDR3 is TGCGCCAGCAGCCTAGCAAGGTCCTACAATGAGCAGTTCTTC. Translation: CASSLARSYNEQFF. This chain joins TRBV10-2 and TRBJ2-1; TRBD2 is a possible D gene (5 bases). The CDR3 sequence is 14 residues long. Germline CDR1 reads WSHSY; CDR2 reads SAAADI. Between the trimmed V and J ends, which lost 6 bases and 1 base, there was a span of 10 bases.

J is TRBJ2-5 and V is TRBV28, with TRBD1 identical over 9 bases. The germline V gene has CDR1 MDHEN and CDR2 SYDVKM. CDR3 length: 15 residues. After removal of 6 bases from V and 5 bases from J, the junction contained 10 bases not matched to a gene. This CDR3 reads CASSRGQGRLETQYF. The DNA of the CDR3 is TGTGCCAGCAGCCGGGGACAGGGCAGGTTGGAGACCCAGTACTTC.

This chain uses TRBV19 with TRBJ2-7; D is uncertain. The CDR3 has 13 residues. The V end was cut by 5 bases, the J end by 2 bases, with 10 bases between. Germline V CDR1 and CDR2: LNHDA, SQIVND (reference sequence). This CDR3 is CASSFRLAYEQYF. CDR3 in DNA: TGTGCCAGTAGTTTCAGACTCGCCTACGAGCAGTACTTC.

About this clone itself: Other DNA sequences in the sample encode the same CDR3. The chain has TRBV10-1 and TRBJ2-7; TRBD1 matches at 7 bases. The CDR3 consists of 14 residues. Germline assignment: CDR1 WNHNN and CDR2 SYGVQD (reference sequence). Trimming took 3 bases from V and 5 from J; bases not matched to a gene: 7. This chain's CDR3 is CASSDSQGVDEQYF. CDR3 coding DNA: TGCGCCAGCAGTGATAGTCAGGGGGTGGACGAGCAGTACTTC.

This clone was recorded only once. J is TRBJ1-2 and V is TRBV4-2; D is possibly TRBD1 (5 bases). The CDR3 consists of 14 residues. The V gene's germline CDR1 is LGHNA and CDR2 YNFKEQ. Trimming shortened V by 2 bases and J by 4 bases, and 11 bases separated the two germline ends. CDR3 protein: CASSQRGSIYGYTF. The CDR3 coding sequence is TGTGCCAGCAGCCAACGGGGGTCTATCTATGGCTACACCTTC.

This sequence joins TRBV5-4 and TRBJ2-5, with 9 nucleotides matching TRBD1. Germline V gives CDR1 SGHNT, CDR2 YYREEE (reference sequence). V gave up 5 bases and J gave up 4 bases; unmatched junction bases: 3. The CDR3 spans 13 residues. CDR3 protein: CASRPGQGETQYF. In DNA form, the CDR3 reads TGTGCCAGCAGACCGGGACAGGGAGAGACCCAGTACTTC. The full variable domain, in which reference TRBV5-4 and TRBJ2-5 provide the parts outside the CDR3, is ETGVTQSPTHLIKTRGQQVTLRCSSQSGHNTVSWYQQALGQGPQFIFQYYREEENGRGNFPPRFSGLQFPNYSSELNVNALELDDSALYLCASRPGQGETQYFGPGTRLLVL.

The genes are TRBV5-4 and TRBJ2-7; D uncertain. V lost 1 base and J lost 5, with 7 bases in between. The germline V gene encodes CDR1 SGHNT and CDR2 YYREEE (reference sequence). CDR3 size: 12 residues. For the CDR3, the DNA is TGTGCCAGCAGCTTGACGGGTAACGAGCAGTACTTC. This translates into CASSLTGNEQYF. The variable domain in full, completed from reference TRBV5-4 and TRBJ2-7, reads ETGVTQSPTHLIKTRGQQVTLRCSSQSGHNTVSWYQQALGQGPQFIFQYYREEENGRGNFPPRFSGLQFPNYSSELNVNALELDDSALYLCASSLTGNEQYFGPGTRLTVT.

V gene TRBV4-1 combines with J gene TRBJ2-3, with unresolved D. Between the trimmed V and J ends, which lost 4 bases and 4 bases, there was a span of 18 bases. Per the germline V gene, CDR1 is MGHRA and CDR2 is YSYEKL. The CDR3 loop spans 16 amino acids. CDR3 nucleotide sequence: TGCGCCAGCAGCCCCCTGGTTCTGCGAAGGGCAGATACGCAGTATTTT. This translates into CASSPLVLRRADTQYF.

The gene calls are TRBV28 and TRBJ2-2; D might be TRBD1 (6 bases). Germline V CDR1 and CDR2: MDHEN, SYDVKM. This CDR3 region has 15 residues. Trimming took off 7 bases at V and 5 bases at J, with 17 bases between the two ends. CDR3: CASTSGTPKTGELFF. CDR3 bases: TGTGCCAGCACTTCCGGGACACCTAAGACCGGGGAGCTGTTTTTT.

In its sample, this clone was seen once. The V gene is TRBV6-5, the J gene TRBJ1-1, with a possible D match to TRBD1 (5 bases). Germline V gene data show CDR1 as MNHEY and CDR2 as SVGAGI. The CDR3 runs to 13 residues. Trimming left V 0 bases short and J 7 bases short, with 9 bases between. The CDR3 spells CASSYSLDSEAFF. The DNA for the CDR3 is TGTGCCAGCAGTTACTCCCTTGACAGTGAAGCTTTCTTT.

The J gene is TRBJ2-3, the V gene TRBV5-1; 8 bases line up with TRBD2. CDR3 length: 17 amino acids. V lost 0 bases to trimming and J lost 2 bases; unmatched junction nucleotides: 8. Germline lookup yields CDR1 SGHRS and CDR2 YFSETQ. The CDR3 DNA reads as TGCGCCAGCAGCTTGGTTGCGGGGGGCTTGGACACAGATACGCAGTATTTT. Residues: CASSLVAGGLDTDTQYF.

The rearrangement uses TRBV4-1 and TRBJ1-6; D is possibly TRBD1 (6 bases). The CDR3 covers 17 residues. CDR1 and CDR2 from the germline V gene are MGHRA and YSYEKL. Trimming cost V 2 bases and J 7 bases, with 18 bases left between them. The CDR3 DNA sequence: TGCGCCAGCAGCCAACTCATAACAGGGATCCGGAATTCACCCCTCCACTTT. This sequence encodes CASSQLITGIRNSPLHF.

CDR3 protein: CASSLQGVHEQYF. CDR3 DNA sequence: TGTGCCAGCAGCTTACAGGGGGTCCACGAGCAGTACTTC. V usage is TRBV5-4 and J usage is TRBJ2-5; 8 bases are shared with TRBD1. The J call may be faulty, since TRBJ2-7 better matches the DNA end. CDR1 and CDR2 (germline): SGHNT, YYREEE (reference sequence). This CDR3 contains 13 residues.

This chain connects TRBV28 to TRBJ1-2; tentatively, D is TRBD1 (5 bases). The CDR3 has 14 amino acids. The V gene lost 4 bases and the J gene lost 9 bases, with 18 bases spanning the gap. The germline gives CDR1 MDHEN, CDR2 SYDVKM. CDR3 sequence (DNA): TGTGCCAGCAGTTCCCCCCGGTCAGGGATGAGCTACACCTTC. Residues: CASSSPRSGMSYTF.